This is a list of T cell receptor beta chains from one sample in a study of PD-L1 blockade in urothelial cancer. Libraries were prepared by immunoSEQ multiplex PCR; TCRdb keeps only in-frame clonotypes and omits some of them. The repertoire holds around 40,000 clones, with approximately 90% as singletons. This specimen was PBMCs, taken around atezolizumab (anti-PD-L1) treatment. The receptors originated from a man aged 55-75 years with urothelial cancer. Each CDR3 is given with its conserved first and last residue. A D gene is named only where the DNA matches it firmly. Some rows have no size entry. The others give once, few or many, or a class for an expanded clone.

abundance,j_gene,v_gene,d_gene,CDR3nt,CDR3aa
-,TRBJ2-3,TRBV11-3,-,TGTGCCAGCAGCTTAGATCCCGGGACGCAGTATTTT,CASSLDPGTQYF
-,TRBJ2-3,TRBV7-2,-,TGTGCCAGCAGCTTAGCCCAGGGTGCAAATACGCAGTATTTT,CASSLAQGANTQYF
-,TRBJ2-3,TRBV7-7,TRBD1,TGTGCTAGCAGCCCAGGGGGCTGGACAGATACGCAGTATTTT,CASSPGGWTDTQYF
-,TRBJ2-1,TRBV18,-,TGTGCCAGCTCACCATTTGGGCCCCTCCCCAGCTCCTACAATGAGCAGTTCTTC,CASSPFGPLPSSYNEQFF
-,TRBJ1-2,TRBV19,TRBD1,TGTGCCGGCGGACAGGGAGGTGGCTACACCTTC,CAGGQGGGYTF
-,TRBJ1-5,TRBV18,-,TGTGCCAGCTCACCACCCCTCGCCGGGGAAAGCAATCAGCCCCAGCATTTT,CASSPPLAGESNQPQHF
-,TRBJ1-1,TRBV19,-,TGTGCCAGTAGAGTCCGGAGTAAGAACACTGAAGCTTTCTTT,CASRVRSKNTEAFF
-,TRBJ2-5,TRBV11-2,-,TGTGCCAGCAGCCCCGAGGGTCGATTAGCCCCAGAGACCCAGTACTTC,CASSPEGRLAPETQYF
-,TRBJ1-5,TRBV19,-,TGTGCCAGTAGTATCACAAGCAATCAGCCCCAGCATTTT,CASSITSNQPQHF
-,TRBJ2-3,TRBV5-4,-,TGTGCCAGCAGCTTGGATCTATCAGATACGCAGTATTTT,CASSLDLSDTQYF
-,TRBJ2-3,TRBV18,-,TGTGCCAGCTCACCGGGAGCCACAGATACGCAGTATTTT,CASSPGATDTQYF
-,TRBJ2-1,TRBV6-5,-,TGTGCCAGCACCAACGCAGGAGGGTATGAGCAGTTCTTC,CASTNAGGYEQFF
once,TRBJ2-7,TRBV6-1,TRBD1,TGTGCCAGCATGACAGGGGGGACTTCTTACGAGCAGTACTTC,CASMTGGTSYEQYF
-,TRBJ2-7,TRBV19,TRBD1,TGTGCCAGTAGTATATCAAAGGGGGCAATCTACGAGCAGTACTTC,CASSISKGAIYEQYF
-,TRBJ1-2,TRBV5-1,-,TGCGCCAGCAGACCCGGACAAGGTCCTAACTATGGCTACACCTTC,CASRPGQGPNYGYTF
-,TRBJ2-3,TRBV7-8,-,TGTGCCAGCAGCTTAGTCTTTTCCACAGATACGCAGTATTTT,CASSLVFSTDTQYF
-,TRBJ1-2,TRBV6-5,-,TGTGCCAGCAGTTACTCCGACCGGGACTATGGCTACACCTTC,CASSYSDRDYGYTF
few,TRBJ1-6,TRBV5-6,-,TGTGCCAGCAGCTTTGGCTACCGGGTCCATAATTCACCCCTCCACTTT,CASSFGYRVHNSPLHF
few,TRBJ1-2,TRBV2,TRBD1,TGTGCCAGCAGTTACAAACAGGGGAGCTTTGGCTACACCTTC,CASSYKQGSFGYTF
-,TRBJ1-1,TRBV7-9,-,TGTGCCAGCAGCCTACAGGGCCCGAACACTGAAGCTTTCTTT,CASSLQGPNTEAFF
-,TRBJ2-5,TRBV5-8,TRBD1,TGTGCCAGCAGCTGGGACAGGGGAGGGACCCAGTACTTC,CASSWDRGGTQYF
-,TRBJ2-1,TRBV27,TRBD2,TGTGCCAGCAGTCCGGGACTAGCGGGAGGGCCTGAGCAGTTCTTC,CASSPGLAGGPEQFF
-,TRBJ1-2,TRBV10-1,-,TGCGCCAGCAGTGATCAGACAAACTATGGCTACACCTTC,CASSDQTNYGYTF
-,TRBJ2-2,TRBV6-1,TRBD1,TGTGCCAGCAGTCGACAGGGACCCGGGGAGCTGTTTTTT,CASSRQGPGELFF
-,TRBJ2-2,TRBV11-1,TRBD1,TGTGCCAGCAGCAAACAGGGGGTTGGGTCGGGAACCGGGGAGCTGTTTTTT,CASSKQGVGSGTGELFF
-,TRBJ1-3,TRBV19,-,TGTGCCAGTACTCCAGGGATAACCTCTGGAAACACCATATATTTT,CASTPGITSGNTIYF
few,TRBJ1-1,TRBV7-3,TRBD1,TGTGCCAGCTCGGGACAGTTCACTGAAGCTTTCTTT,CASSGQFTEAFF
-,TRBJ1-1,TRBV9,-,TGTGCCAGCAGCGTGGCAGGGGTGGACACTGAAGCTTTCTTT,CASSVAGVDTEAFF
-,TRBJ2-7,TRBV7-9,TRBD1,TGTGCCAGCAGCTTAGGTTTGGGCCCCGGACAGGGTAGCTACGAGCAGTACTTC,CASSLGLGPGQGSYEQYF
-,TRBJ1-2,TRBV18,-,TGTGCCAGCTCACCGGGGAGAGAAGGCTATGGCTACACCTTC,CASSPGREGYGYTF
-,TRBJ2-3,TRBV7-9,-,TGTGCCAGCAGCTTTTGGACTCCTGCTGCAGATACGCAGTATTTT,CASSFWTPAADTQYF
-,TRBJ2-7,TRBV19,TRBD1,TGTGCCAGTAGTATGACAGGGTACGACGAGCAGTACTTC,CASSMTGYDEQYF
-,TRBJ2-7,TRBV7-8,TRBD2,TGTGCCAGCAGCTTAGAGACTAGCGGGGCTTACTTC,CASSLETSGAYF
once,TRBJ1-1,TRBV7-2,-,TGTGCCAGCAGCCAATCAGGGGTCACTGAAGCTTTCTTT,CASSQSGVTEAFF
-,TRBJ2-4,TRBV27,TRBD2,TGTGCCAGCAGCTACCTCGGGACTAGCGGCCTAGCCAAAAACATTCAGTACTTC,CASSYLGTSGLAKNIQYF
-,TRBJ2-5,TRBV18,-,TGTGCCAGCTCCCTACAAGAGACCCAGTACTTC,CASSLQETQYF
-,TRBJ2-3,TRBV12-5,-,TGTGCTAGTGGTTTGACGCTGGGAGCAGATACGCAGTATTTT,CASGLTLGADTQYF
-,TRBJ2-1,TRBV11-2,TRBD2,TGTGCCAGCAGCCTCCCGGGGGGGCCGGTGAATGAGCAGTTCTTC,CASSLPGGPVNEQFF
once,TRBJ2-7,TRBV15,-,TGTGCCACCAGCAGAGAGGGGGGTCTCTACGAGCAGTACTTC,CATSREGGLYEQYF
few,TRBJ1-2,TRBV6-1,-,TGTGCCAGCAGTGAGGGGGCGAACTATGGCTACACCTTC,CASSEGANYGYTF
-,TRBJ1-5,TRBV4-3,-,TGCGCCAGCAGCCAAGACCTGGACAGTAATCAGCCCCAGCATTTT,CASSQDLDSNQPQHF